Below are 7 T cell receptor beta chains sequenced from a single sample in a study of shared clonotypes between healthy human individuals. In the naive CD8 group, cells lacked CD45RO and were positively selected for CCR7, so terminally differentiated effector memory CD45RA+ cells were left out. Here immunoSEQ multiplex PCR was the method, and the copy in TCRdb shows in-frame clones only, minus some. This sample carries about 680,000 clones, roughly 94% of them seen once, and the ten largest clones take nearly 25%. The specimen was naive CD8+ T cells sorted from blood. The receptor set was obtained from a man under 40 in good health.

As concerns this clone: Other nucleotide sequences from this sample produce the same CDR3. The rearrangement links TRBV15 to TRBJ2-3; 7 nucleotides agree with TRBD1. The junction had 7 bases not matched to a gene; V was cut back by 1 base and J by 0 bases. The germline V gene encodes CDR1 LNHNV and CDR2 YYDKDF (reference sequence). The CDR3 sequence is 17 residues long. CDR3 DNA: TGTGCCACCAGCAGAGGACAGGGATTGGGAAGCACAGATACGCAGTATTTT. Amino acids: CATSRGQGLGSTDTQYF.

The chain combines TRBV28 with TRBJ2-5; D ambiguous. V was clipped by 2 bases and J by 3 bases, with 10 bases between them. Germline V gene sequence: CDR1 MDHEN, CDR2 SYDVKM. The CDR3 is 14 amino acids. CDR3 bases: TGTGCCAGCAGTTTAACGGAAGATGAAGAGACCCAGTACTTC. Translation gives CASSLTEDEETQYF. Full variable domain (missing parts from reference TRBV28 and TRBJ2-5): DVKVTQSSRYLVKRTGEKVFLECVQDMDHENMFWYRQDPGLGLRLIYFSYDVKMKEKGDIPEGYSVSREKKERFSLILESASTNQTSMYLCASSLTEDEETQYFGPGTRLLVL.

The rearrangement uses TRBV11-2 and TRBJ2-5; D not resolved. Looked up from germline, CDR1 is SGHAT and CDR2 is FQNNGV. The V end was cut by 6 bases, the J end by 6 bases, with 11 bases between. The CDR3 is made up of 12 amino acids. DNA for the CDR3: TGTGCCAGCAGGCAACTCAGGCAGACCCAGTACTTC. Translation: CASRQLRQTQYF.

The CDR3 coding sequence is TGTGCCAGCAGCCATACAGGGGGGCATGGCTACACCTTC. Residues: CASSHTGGHGYTF. The chain employs TRBV5-6 and TRBJ1-2; 8 bases line up with TRBD1. V dropped 4 bases and J dropped 6; count of bases not matched to a gene: 5. CDR1 is SGHDT and CDR2 is YYEEEE in the germline V gene. The CDR3 covers 13 residues.

The V and J genes are TRBV10-2 and TRBJ2-1, with 10 positions matching TRBD2. V was pared by 5 bases and J by 8 bases, with 3 bases of the junction left unmatched. The CDR3 spans 13 residues. Looked up from germline, CDR1 is WSHSY and CDR2 is SAAADI. The CDR3: CASSSGRAHEQFF. DNA of the CDR3: TGCGCCAGCAGTAGCGGGAGGGCCCATGAGCAGTTCTTC.

The chain has TRBV11-2 and TRBJ2-1, with TRBD1 matching over 12 bases. In germline, CDR1 is SGHAT, CDR2 FQNNGV. CDR3 length equals 16 residues. V dropped 5 bases and J dropped 6; count of bases not matched to a gene: 8. CDR3 sequence: CASSDTGQGALNEQFF. DNA of the CDR3: TGTGCCAGCAGCGACACGGGACAGGGGGCCCTCAATGAGCAGTTCTTC.

To note about this clone: The junction departs from the called germline gene at one end, perhaps through a read error. J is TRBJ1-4 and V is TRBV4-1; 7 nucleotides line up with TRBD1. The CDR3 is 16 amino acids. The germline V gene has CDR1 MGHRA and CDR2 YSYEKL. The CDR3 loop is CASNQIRYTGEEKLFF. As DNA, the CDR3 is TGCGCCAGCAACCAAATAAGATATACAGGGGAGGAAAAACTGTTTTTT.